Each of the 17 T cell receptor beta chains below was sequenced from the same sample in a study of OX40 agonist ivuxolimab in advanced cancers. TCRdb keeps only in-frame clones here, not all; method: immunoSEQ multiplex PCR. This sample yields approximately 84,000 clones, of which 85% to 90% are seen a single time; 0.19% belongs to the top ten. The source was CD4+ or CD8+ T cells sorted from blood, collected in a trial of the OX40 agonist ivuxolimab. Receptors were obtained from an adult with an advanced solid tumor such as melanoma, head and neck, liver or kidney cancer.

The chain is built from TRBV7-9 and TRBJ1-3, with D perhaps TRBD1 (5 bases). This CDR3 has 17 amino acids. Trimming took off 1 base at V and 0 bases at J, with 13 bases between the two ends. Germline V gene lookup returns CDR1 SEHNR and CDR2 FQNEAQ (reference sequence). CDR3 amino acids: CASSLDRRYRSGNTIYF. Written as DNA, the CDR3 is TGTGCCAGCAGCTTAGACAGGCGGTACCGCTCTGGAAACACCATATATTTT.

In this sample, this clone turned up once. The chain carries TRBV6-5 and TRBJ1-5; possible D gene TRBD1, 6 bases. V was trimmed by 0 bases and J by 6 bases, leaving 12 bases between them. Germline-derived CDR1 and CDR2 are MNHEY and SVGAGI. The CDR3 contains 15 residues. CDR3 region: CASSYSGARGQPQHF. The CDR3 nucleotides are TGTGCCAGCAGTTACTCGGGGGCTCGAGGTCAGCCCCAGCATTTT.

The chain couples TRBV5-1 to TRBJ2-1; 10 positions match TRBD1. From germline, CDR1 is SGHRS and CDR2 YFSETQ. V lost 0 bases and J lost 5; bases outside the gene matches: 5. This CDR3 spans 16 amino acids. The DNA of the CDR3 is TGCGCCAGCAGCTTGGGCACCGGGACAGGGGACAATGAGCAGTTCTTC. Translation: CASSLGTGTGDNEQFF.

The chain has TRBV5-1 and TRBJ2-7; a possible D gene is TRBD2 (5 bases). The CDR3 consists of 16 residues. Trimming stripped 5 bases from V and 0 bases from J, with 18 bases between. Per the germline V gene, CDR1 is SGHRS and CDR2 is YFSETQ. As DNA, the CDR3 is TGCGCCAGCAGTGATGGGAGAACTCCGAGCTCCTACGAGCAGTACGTC. Translating it yields CASSDGRTPSSYEQYV.

This chain links TRBV28 with TRBJ1-2, with 7 bases fitting TRBD1. V was pared by 6 bases and J by 5 bases, with 12 bases of the junction left unmatched. Germline-derived CDR1 and CDR2 are MDHEN and SYDVKM. This CDR3 region has 15 residues. The DNA of the CDR3 is TGTGCCAGCAGGGTACAGGGACAGTTTTATTATGGCTACACCTTC. It translates to CASRVQGQFYYGYTF.

The rearrangement links TRBV6-5 to TRBJ2-6; a possible D gene is TRBD1 (6 bases). Germline CDR1 is MNHEY and CDR2 is SVGAGI. V lost 2 bases and J 2 bases, leaving 10 bases between the germline ends. The CDR3 consists of 16 residues. The CDR3 protein is CASSYRQATGANVLTF. In DNA, the CDR3 is TGTGCCAGCAGTTACCGACAGGCCACTGGGGCCAACGTCCTGACTTTC.

This chain links TRBV18 with TRBJ2-7; 7 positions agree with TRBD1. Germline CDR1 reads KGHSH; CDR2 reads LQKENI. The CDR3 totals 14 residues. Trimming cost V 2 bases and J 4 bases; bases outside gene matches: 5. The CDR3 protein is CASSPLGTDYEQYV. The CDR3 nucleotides are TGTGCCAGCTCACCATTGGGGACAGATTACGAGCAGTACGTC.

The CDR3 loop reads CSVLSADTQYF. DNA of the CDR3: TGCAGTGTACTAAGCGCGGATACGCAGTATTTT. V usage is TRBV20-1 and J usage is TRBJ2-3; no clear D. V shed 7 bases and J shed 6 bases, with 11 bases lying between them. The CDR3 contains 11 residues. Germline V gene data show CDR1 as DFQATT and CDR2 as SNEGSKA (reference sequence).

V is TRBV2 and J is TRBJ2-5; D possibly matches TRBD1 or TRBD2 (6 bases each). V was pared by 3 bases and J by 3 bases, with 11 bases between. Germline CDR1 and CDR2: SNHLY and FYNNEI. There are 14 residues in the CDR3. CDR3 sequence reads: CASSDRGEKETQYF. The CDR3 DNA follows: TGTGCCAGCAGTGATAGGGGGGAAAAAGAGACCCAGTACTTC.

In this sample, this clone turned up once. This chain joins TRBV6-5 and TRBJ2-5; the D call may be TRBD1 or TRBD2 (5 bases each). Trimming took 3 bases from V and 5 from J, leaving 13 bases between them. This CDR3 region has 14 residues. Germline CDR1 and CDR2: MNHEY and SVGAGI. Here the CDR3 DNA reads TGTGCCAGCAGTTATTCGGGGCCCGGGGAGACCCAGTACTTC. Encoded protein: CASSYSGPGETQYF.

V is TRBV4-3 and J is TRBJ1-3; D uncertain. This CDR3 is built from 14 residues. V lost 0 bases and J 7 bases, leaving 10 bases between the germline ends. CDR1 is LGHNA and CDR2 is YSLEER in the germline V gene. The CDR3 reads CASSQDRQANTIYF. The CDR3 DNA sequence: TGCGCCAGCAGCCAAGATCGCCAGGCGAACACCATATATTTT.

The CDR3 sequence is CASSYSQGYEQYF. Written as DNA, the CDR3 is TGTGCCAGCAGTTACTCCCAGGGCTACGAGCAGTACTTC. The chain employs TRBV6-5 and TRBJ2-7, with D perhaps matching TRBD1 (5 bases). This CDR3 contains 13 residues. Trimming stripped 0 bases from V and 3 bases from J, with 6 bases between. CDR1 is MNHEY, CDR2 SVGAGI, per germline.

V and J are TRBV25-1 and TRBJ1-1, with 7 nucleotides matching TRBD1. Germline loops: CDR1 MGHDK, CDR2 SYGVNS. V shed 1 base and J 4 bases; nucleotides not matched to a gene: 0. The CDR3 spans 13 residues. CDR3 sequence (DNA): TGTGCCAGCAGTGAATCAGGGGGCACTGAAGCTTTCTTT. It encodes CASSESGGTEAFF.

The rearrangement joins TRBV4-2 to TRBJ2-3; no firm D call. V dropped 1 base and J dropped 0 bases, with 8 bases sitting between them. The germline V gene encodes CDR1 LGHNA and CDR2 YNFKEQ. The CDR3 is made up of 15 amino acids. The CDR3 DNA reads TGTGCCAGCAGCCAAGGTTTGGGGAGCACAGATACGCAGTATTTT. As protein: CASSQGLGSTDTQYF.

The chain recombines TRBV6-1 with TRBJ1-1; possibly TRBD1 for D (6 bases). With 7 bases removed from V and 4 bases from J, the gap between germline ends came to 19 bases. There are 15 residues in the CDR3. Germline CDR1 MNHNS, CDR2 SASEGT. CDR3 DNA sequence: TGTGCCAGCAAGATGGTGGACAGTCTATTCACTGAAGCTTTCTTT. Encoded protein: CASKMVDSLFTEAFF.

This rearrangement joins TRBV28 to TRBJ2-7; 8 bases align to TRBD1. This CDR3 has 15 amino acids. Per the germline V gene, CDR1 is MDHEN and CDR2 is SYDVKM. Trimming at V came to 4 bases and at J to 2 bases, leaving 7 bases not matched to a gene. The CDR3 reads CASSWPGQVPYEQYF. DNA of the CDR3: TGTGCCAGCAGTTGGCCGGGACAGGTGCCCTACGAGCAGTACTTC.

The chain carries TRBV4-3 and TRBJ2-1; D gene uncertain. The V gene's germline CDR1 is LGHNA and CDR2 YSLEER. This CDR3 has 15 residues. Trimming took off 4 bases at V and 4 bases at J, with 14 bases between the two ends. The CDR3 sequence is CASSRGTADYNEQFF. The DNA of the CDR3 is TGCGCCAGCAGCCGCGGAACGGCAGATTACAATGAGCAGTTCTTC.